The T cell receptor beta chain under discussion was sequenced for a study of blood T cells in healthy people across ages. Overall study findings and caveats: Since the PBMCs were unsorted, naive and antigen-experienced cells could not be conclusively compared.

The count of this clonotype is one. What it binds is unknown. The length of the CDR3 is 14 residues. CDR1 and CDR2 from the germline V gene are SQVTM and ANQGSEA. V was clipped by 7 bases and J by 1 base, with 14 bases between them. Combining a sample-barcoded 5' primer with a J-beta primer mix, a second PCR ran for about 6 to 11 cycles. TCRdb independently ran MiXCR on the 5' RACE reads; one entry per CDR3 protein. The repertoire holds roughly 720,000 distinct CDR3 sequences, 53% seen once, with approximately 40% in the top ten. Individuals who donated were healthy Caucasians from Russia aged roughly 6 to 95.

Sequenced input: blood. The sequence came from an elderly man in good health. This rearrangement joins TRBV29-1 to TRBJ2-1; D gene ambiguous. CDR3 region: CSAAPGGSYNEQFF. As DNA, the CDR3 is TGCAGCGCAGCTCCCGGTGGGTCCTACAATGAGCAGTTCTTC.